This TCR beta chain was sequenced in a study of tissue T cells after allogeneic stem cell transplantation. CDR3 size: 14 residues. The germline CDR1 and CDR2 sequences are KGHPV and FQNQEV (reference sequence). The V and J ends lost 3 bases and 2 bases respectively, with 9 bases between them. Regarding the study as a whole: Tissue-detected TCR repertoire was only partly captured by blood and spleen T cells. Shared clones across patients were few; motif clustering revealed tissue-specific shared signatures.

Libraries were prepared by immunoSEQ multiplex PCR; TCRdb keeps only in-frame clonotypes and omits some of them. Here the sample spans around 3,900 clones, approximately 49% being singletons. Time point noted: mouse harvest day 7 after allogeneic transplant. Mouse grafts combined 10^7 T-cell-depleted bone marrow cells with 10^6 splenic CD5+ T cells. Tissues came from B6→BALB/c major-mismatch GVHD mice at day 7 or 14. About this clone: Its target is unknown. The listed genes are named as in mouse. From the germline J gene comes the end of the CDR3, since the read stops 1 residue before it.

The chain employs TRBV26 and TRBJ2-4; D unclear. The receptor comes from a female BALB/c mouse given C57BL/6 T cells with graft-versus-host disease after an allogeneic hematopoietic cell transplant. Sequencing input: lymph node tissue. This chain's CDR3 is CASSLSSNQNTLYF. CDR3 DNA (partial): TGTGCCAGCAGTCTAAGTAGCAATCAAAACACCTTGTAC.